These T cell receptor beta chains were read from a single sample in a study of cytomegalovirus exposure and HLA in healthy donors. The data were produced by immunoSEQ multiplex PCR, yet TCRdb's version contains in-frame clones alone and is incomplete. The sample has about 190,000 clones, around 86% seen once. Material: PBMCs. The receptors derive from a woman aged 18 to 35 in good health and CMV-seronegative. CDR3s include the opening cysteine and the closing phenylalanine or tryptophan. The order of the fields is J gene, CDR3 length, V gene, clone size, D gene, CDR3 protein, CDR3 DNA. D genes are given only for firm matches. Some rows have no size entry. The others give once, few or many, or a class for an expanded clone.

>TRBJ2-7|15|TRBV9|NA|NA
CASSPGGGLTYEQYF
TGTGCCAGCAGCCCCGGAGGTGGGCTGACCTACGAGCAGTACTTC
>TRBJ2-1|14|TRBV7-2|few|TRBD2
CASSRQAGGDEQFF
TGTGCCAGCAGCCGTCAAGCGGGAGGCGATGAGCAGTTCTTC
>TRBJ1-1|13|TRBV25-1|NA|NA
CASSETDRPEAFF
TGTGCCAGCAGTGAAACAGATCGGCCTGAAGCTTTCTTT
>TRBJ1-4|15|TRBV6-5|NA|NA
CASSYYEGSNEKLFF
TGTGCCAGCAGTTATTACGAGGGATCAAATGAAAAACTGTTTTTT
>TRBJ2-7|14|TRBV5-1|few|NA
CASSLDSSSYEQYF
TGCGCCAGCAGCTTGGACAGTTCCTCCTACGAGCAGTACTTC
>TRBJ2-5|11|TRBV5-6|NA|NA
CASILGATQYF
TGTGCCAGCATCCTGGGGGCGACCCAGTACTTC
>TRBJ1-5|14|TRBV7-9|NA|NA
CASSPGQSDQPQHF
TGTGCCAGCAGCCCTGGACAGTCTGATCAGCCCCAGCATTTT
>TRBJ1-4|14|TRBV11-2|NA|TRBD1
CASSLGQGWEKLFF
TGTGCCAGCAGCTTGGGACAGGGGTGGGAGAAACTGTTTTTT
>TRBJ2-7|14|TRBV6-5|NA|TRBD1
CASSLWGQDGSQYF
TGTGCCAGCAGCCTCTGGGGACAGGACGGGTCACAGTACTTC
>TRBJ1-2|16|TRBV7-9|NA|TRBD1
CASSLAGTGQETGYTF
TGTGCCAGCAGCTTAGCGGGGACGGGACAGGAGACAGGCTACACCTTC
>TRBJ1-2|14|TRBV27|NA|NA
CASSLFGQNYGYTF
TGTGCCAGCAGTTTATTTGGACAGAACTATGGCTACACCTTC
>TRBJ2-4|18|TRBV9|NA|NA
CASSGEERTPWGKNIQYF
TGTGCCAGCAGCGGTGAAGAAAGGACACCCTGGGGAAAAAACATTCAGTACTTC
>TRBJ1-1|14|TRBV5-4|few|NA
CASSPGVSGTEAFF
TGTGCCAGCAGCCCAGGGGTTTCGGGCACTGAAGCTTTCTTT
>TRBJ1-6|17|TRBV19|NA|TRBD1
CASSTLRTGVKGSPLHF
TGTGCCAGTAGTACGCTAAGGACAGGGGTGAAGGGATCACCCCTCCACTTT
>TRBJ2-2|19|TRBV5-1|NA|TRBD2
CASRSAGTSGGAVTGELFF
TGCGCCAGCAGATCCGCCGGGACTAGCGGGGGGGCCGTCACCGGGGAGCTGTTTTTT
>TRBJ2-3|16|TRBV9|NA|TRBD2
CASSLREGRSTDTQYF
TGTGCCAGCAGCCTGAGGGAGGGACGGAGCACAGATACGCAGTATTTT
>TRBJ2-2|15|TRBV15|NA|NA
CATSLRSGNTGELFF
TGTGCCACCAGCCTAAGGTCAGGGAACACCGGGGAGCTGTTTTTT
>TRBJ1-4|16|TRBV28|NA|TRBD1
CASSSRQGSTNEKLFF
TGTGCCAGCAGTTCCCGACAGGGTTCAACTAATGAAAAACTGTTTTTT
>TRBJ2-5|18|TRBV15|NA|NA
CATSSQPGERTESRTQYF
TGTGCCACCAGCAGCCAACCCGGCGAGCGGACAGAGAGTCGGACCCAGTACTTC
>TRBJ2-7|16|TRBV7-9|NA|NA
CSSTKPGGDSSYEQYF
TGTTCCAGCACCAAACCGGGCGGGGATAGCTCCTACGAGCAGTACTTC
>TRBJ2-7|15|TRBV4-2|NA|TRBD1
CASSPRQGGSYEQYF
TGTGCCAGCAGCCCACGACAGGGGGGGTCCTACGAGCAGTACTTC
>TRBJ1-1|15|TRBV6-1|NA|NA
CAGSEYPRGGGEAFF
TGTGCCGGCAGTGAATATCCTAGGGGAGGGGGTGAAGCTTTCTTT
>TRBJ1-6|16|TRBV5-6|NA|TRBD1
CASSLVSGTGTSPLHF
TGTGCCAGCAGCTTGGTGTCCGGGACAGGCACTTCACCCCTCCACTTT
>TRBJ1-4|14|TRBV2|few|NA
CAKKPQGGYEKLFF
TGTGCCAAAAAACCACAGGGTGGTTATGAAAAACTGTTTTTT
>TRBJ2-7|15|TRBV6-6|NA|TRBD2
CASSSSGGPVYEQYF
TGTGCCAGCAGCTCTAGCGGGGGGCCGGTCTACGAGCAGTACTTC
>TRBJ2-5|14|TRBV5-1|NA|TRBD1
CASSLQGLGETQHF
TGCGCCAGCAGCCTACAGGGGTTGGGGGAGACCCAGCACTTC
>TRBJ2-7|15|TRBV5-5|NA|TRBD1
CASSLPGTGAYEQYF
TGTGCCAGCAGCTTGCCAGGGACAGGGGCCTACGAGCAGTACTTC
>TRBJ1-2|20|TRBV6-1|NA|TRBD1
CASSDLSLGQGGPMDSGYTF
TGTGCCAGCAGTGATTTATCGCTAGGACAGGGTGGGCCTATGGATTCGGGCTACACCTTC
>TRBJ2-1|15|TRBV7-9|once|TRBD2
CASSFPGGGVHEQFF
TGTGCCAGCAGCTTTCCGGGGGGGGGAGTCCATGAGCAGTTCTTC
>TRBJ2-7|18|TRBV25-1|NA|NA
CASSSRGAGESVSYEQYF
TGTGCCAGCAGTAGTCGGGGTGCAGGGGAGAGCGTCTCCTACGAGCAGTACTTC
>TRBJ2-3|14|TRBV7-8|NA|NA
CASSLGRSTDTQYF
TGTGCCAGCAGCCTGGGGAGGAGCACAGATACGCAGTATTTT
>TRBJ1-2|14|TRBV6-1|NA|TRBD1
CASRRTGDRYGYTF
TGTGCCAGCAGGAGGACAGGGGACCGGTATGGCTACACCTTC
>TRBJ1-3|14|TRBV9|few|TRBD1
CASSARTGANTIYF
TGTGCCAGCAGCGCCCGGACAGGGGCAAACACCATATATTTT
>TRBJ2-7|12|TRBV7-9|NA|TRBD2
CSSSFTSVEQYF
TGTTCCAGCAGTTTCACTAGCGTCGAGCAGTACTTC
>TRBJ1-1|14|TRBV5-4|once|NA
CASSWRDRETEAFF
TGTGCCAGCAGCTGGAGGGACCGAGAGACTGAAGCTTTCTTT
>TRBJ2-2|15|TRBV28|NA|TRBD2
CASSASGIIGGELFF
TGTGCCAGCAGTGCTAGCGGGATTATTGGCGGGGAGCTGTTTTTT
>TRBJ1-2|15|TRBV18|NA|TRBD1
CASSLIQGAPYGYTF
TGTGCCAGCTCACTCATCCAGGGGGCCCCCTATGGCTACACCTTC
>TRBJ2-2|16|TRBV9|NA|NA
CASSVEEISYTGELFF
TGTGCCAGCAGCGTAGAGGAGATTTCGTACACCGGGGAGCTGTTTTTT
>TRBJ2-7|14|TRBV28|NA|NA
CASTNLAAFYEQYF
TGTGCCAGCACCAACCTCGCGGCTTTCTACGAGCAGTACTTC
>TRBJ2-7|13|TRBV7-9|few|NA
CSSNRGASYEQYF
TGTTCCAGCAACCGGGGGGCCTCCTACGAGCAGTACTTC
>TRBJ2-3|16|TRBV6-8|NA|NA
CASSYGGGRFSDTQYF
TGTGCCAGCAGTTACGGTGGGGGGAGGTTTTCAGATACGCAGTATTTT
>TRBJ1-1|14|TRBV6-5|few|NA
CASSSGGPGTEAFF
TGTGCCAGCAGTTCCGGCGGGCCGGGCACTGAAGCTTTCTTT
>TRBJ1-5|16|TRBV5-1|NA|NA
CASSLGPGQKGQPQHF
TGCGCCAGCAGCTTGGGTCCGGGCCAAAAGGGGCAGCCCCAGCATTTT
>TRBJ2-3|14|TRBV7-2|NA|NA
CASSTAGVADTQYF
TGTGCCAGCAGCACCGCAGGGGTGGCAGATACGCAGTATTTT
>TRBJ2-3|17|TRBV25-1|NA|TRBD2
CASSDYWASGRTDTQYF
TGTGCCAGCAGCGACTACTGGGCTAGCGGACGCACAGATACGCAGTATTTT
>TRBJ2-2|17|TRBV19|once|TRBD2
CASSMGPTSGRIGELFF
TGTGCCAGTAGTATGGGGCCAACTAGCGGGAGGATCGGGGAGCTGTTTTTT
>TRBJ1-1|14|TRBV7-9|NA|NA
CASSSTGGNTEAFF
TGTGCCAGCAGCTCGACAGGTGGGAACACTGAAGCTTTCTTT
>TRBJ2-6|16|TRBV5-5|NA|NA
CASSLAWQPGANVLTF
TGTGCCAGCAGCTTGGCGTGGCAACCTGGGGCCAACGTCCTGACTTTC
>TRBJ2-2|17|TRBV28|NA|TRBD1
CASSPSPGQGKGGELFF
TGTGCCAGCAGTCCCTCTCCGGGACAGGGGAAGGGCGGGGAGCTGTTTTTT
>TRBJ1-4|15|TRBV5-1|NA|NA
CASSNSGEGGEKLFF
TGCGCCAGCTCCAACTCAGGCGAAGGGGGTGAAAAACTGTTTTTT
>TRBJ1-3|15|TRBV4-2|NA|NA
CASSSDSDSGNTIYF
TGTGCCAGCAGCTCGGACTCAGACTCTGGAAACACCATATATTTT
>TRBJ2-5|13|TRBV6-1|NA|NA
CASSAGVGETQYF
TGTGCCAGCAGCGCAGGGGTCGGGGAGACCCAGTACTTC
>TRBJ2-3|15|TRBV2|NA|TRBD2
CASRETSGSTDTQYF
TGTGCCAGCAGGGAGACTAGCGGCTCCACAGATACGCAGTATTTT